This paragraph reports one T cell receptor beta chain. These data are taken from a study of blood T cells in healthy people across ages. Combining a sample-barcoded 5' primer with a J-beta primer mix, a second PCR ran for roughly 6 to 12 cycles. TCRdb fed the 5' RACE reads into MiXCR, producing one record per CDR3 protein. The table lists around 620,000 distinct CDR3 sequences, 25% to 30% of them singletons. The germline V gene has CDR1 SGHKS and CDR2 YYEKEE (reference sequence). The CDR3 has 14 amino acids. Trimming removed 10 bases from V and 6 bases from J; junction bases left unmatched: 14. What was sequenced was blood. The source of this sequence is a woman between 65 and 79 years old in good health. The chain is built from TRBV5-5 and TRBJ2-7; TRBD1 agrees at 9 bases. The CDR3 region is CACEMTGGRREQYF. For the CDR3, the DNA is TGTGCCTGTGAAATGACAGGGGGACGGCGCGAGCAGTACTTC. Together with reference TRBV5-5 and TRBJ2-7, the CDR3 gives the full variable domain: DAGVTQSPTHLIKTRGQQVTLRCSPISGHKSVSWYQQVLGQGPQFIFQYYEKEERGRGNFPDRFSARQFPNYSSELNVNALLLGDSALYLCACEMTGGRREQYFGPGTRLTVT.